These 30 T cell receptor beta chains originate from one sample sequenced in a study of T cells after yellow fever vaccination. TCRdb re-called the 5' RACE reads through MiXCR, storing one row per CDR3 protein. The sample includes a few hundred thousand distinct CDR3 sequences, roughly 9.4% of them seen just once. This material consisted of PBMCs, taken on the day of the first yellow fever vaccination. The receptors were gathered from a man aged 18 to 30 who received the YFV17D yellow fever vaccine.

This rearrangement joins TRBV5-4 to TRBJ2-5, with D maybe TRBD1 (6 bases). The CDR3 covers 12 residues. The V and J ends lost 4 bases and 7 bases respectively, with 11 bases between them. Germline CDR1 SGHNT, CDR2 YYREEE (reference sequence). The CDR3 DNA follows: TGTGCCAGCAGCACGGACAGCACGACCCAGTACTTC. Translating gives CASSTDSTTQYF. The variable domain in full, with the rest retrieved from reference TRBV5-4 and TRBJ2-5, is ETGVTQSPTHLIKTRGQQVTLRCSSQSGHNTVSWYQQALGQGPQFIFQYYREEENGRGNFPPRFSGLQFPNYSSELNVNALELDDSALYLCASSTDSTTQYFGPGTRLLVL.

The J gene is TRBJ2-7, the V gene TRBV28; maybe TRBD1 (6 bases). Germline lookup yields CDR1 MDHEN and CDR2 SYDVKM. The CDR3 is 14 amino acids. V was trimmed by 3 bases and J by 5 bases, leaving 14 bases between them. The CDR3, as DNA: TGTGCCAGCAGTTTGGCCAGTGAGGGGGACGAGCAGTACTTC. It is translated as CASSLASEGDEQYF.

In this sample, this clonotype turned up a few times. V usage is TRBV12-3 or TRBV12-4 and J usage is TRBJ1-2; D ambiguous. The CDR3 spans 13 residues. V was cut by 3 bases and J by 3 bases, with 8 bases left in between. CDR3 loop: CASSFGEDYGYTF. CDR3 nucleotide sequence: TGTGCCAGCAGTTTCGGGGAAGACTATGGCTACACCTTC.

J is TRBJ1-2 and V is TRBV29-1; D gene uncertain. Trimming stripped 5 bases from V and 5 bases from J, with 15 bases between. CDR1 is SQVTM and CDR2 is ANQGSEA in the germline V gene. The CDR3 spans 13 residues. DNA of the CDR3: TGCAGCGTTATTTGGGCGCAGGAATATGGCTACACCTTC. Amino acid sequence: CSVIWAQEYGYTF. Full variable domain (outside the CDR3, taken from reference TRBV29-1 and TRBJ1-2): SAVISQKPSRDICQRGTSLTIQCQVDSQVTMMFWYRQQPGQSLTLIATANQGSEATYESGFVIDKFPISRPNLTFSTLTVSNMSPEDSSIYLCSVIWAQEYGYTFGSGTRLTVV.

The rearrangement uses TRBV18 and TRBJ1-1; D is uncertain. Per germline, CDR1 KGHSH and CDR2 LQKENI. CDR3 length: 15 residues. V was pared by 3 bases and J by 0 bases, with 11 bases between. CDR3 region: CASSPSEGMNTEAFF. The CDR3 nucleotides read TGTGCCAGCTCACCGAGCGAGGGCATGAACACTGAAGCTTTCTTT. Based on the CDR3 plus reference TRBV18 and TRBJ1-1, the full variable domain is NAGVMQNPRHLVRRRGQEARLRCSPMKGHSHVYWYRQLPEEGLKFMVYLQKENIIDESGMPKERFSAEFPKEGPSILRIQQVVRGDSAAYFCASSPSEGMNTEAFFGQGTRLTVV.

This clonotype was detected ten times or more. The CDR3 protein is CSVEDGGEQYF. CDR3 DNA: TGCAGCGTTGAGGACGGGGGGGAGCAGTACTTC. The chain carries TRBV29-1 and TRBJ2-7, with TRBD2 matching over 7 bases. This CDR3 has 11 residues. CDR1 SQVTM and CDR2 ANQGSEA come from the germline V gene. The junction had 3 bases not matched to a gene; V was cut back by 3 bases and J by 7 bases.

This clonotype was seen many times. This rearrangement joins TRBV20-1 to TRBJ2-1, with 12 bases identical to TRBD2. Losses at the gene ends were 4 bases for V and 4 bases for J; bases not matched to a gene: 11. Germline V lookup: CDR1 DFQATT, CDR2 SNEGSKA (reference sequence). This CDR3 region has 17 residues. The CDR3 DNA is TGCAGTGCTAACCCCGGACTAGCGGGGACTTCTTACAATGAGCAGTTCTTC. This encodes CSANPGLAGTSYNEQFF.

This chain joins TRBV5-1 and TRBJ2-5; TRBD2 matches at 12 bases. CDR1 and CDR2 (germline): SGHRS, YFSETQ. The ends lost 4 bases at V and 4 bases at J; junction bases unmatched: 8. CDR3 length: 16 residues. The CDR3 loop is CASSGASGGAPETQYF. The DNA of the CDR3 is TGCGCCAGCAGCGGAGCTAGCGGGGGGGCCCCAGAGACCCAGTACTTC.

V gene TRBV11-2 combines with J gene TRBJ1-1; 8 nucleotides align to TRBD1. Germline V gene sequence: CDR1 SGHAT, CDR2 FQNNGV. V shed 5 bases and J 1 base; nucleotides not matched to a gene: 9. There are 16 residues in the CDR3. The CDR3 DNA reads TGTGCCAGCAGCCCGACTATGACAGGGGAGAACACTGAAGCTTTCTTT. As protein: CASSPTMTGENTEAFF.

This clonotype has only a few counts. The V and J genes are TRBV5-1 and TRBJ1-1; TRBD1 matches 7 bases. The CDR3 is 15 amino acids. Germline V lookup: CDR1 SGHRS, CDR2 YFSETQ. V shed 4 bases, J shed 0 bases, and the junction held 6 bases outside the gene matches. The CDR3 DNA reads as TGCGCCAGCAGCGTGGGACAGACCATGAACACTGAAGCTTTCTTT. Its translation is CASSVGQTMNTEAFF.

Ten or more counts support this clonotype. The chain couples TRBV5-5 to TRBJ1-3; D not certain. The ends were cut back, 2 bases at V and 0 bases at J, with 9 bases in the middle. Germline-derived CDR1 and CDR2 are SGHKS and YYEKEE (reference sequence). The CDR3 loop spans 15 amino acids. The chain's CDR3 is CASSFHSLSGNTIYF. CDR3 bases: TGTGCCAGCAGCTTCCACAGCCTCTCTGGAAACACCATATATTTT.

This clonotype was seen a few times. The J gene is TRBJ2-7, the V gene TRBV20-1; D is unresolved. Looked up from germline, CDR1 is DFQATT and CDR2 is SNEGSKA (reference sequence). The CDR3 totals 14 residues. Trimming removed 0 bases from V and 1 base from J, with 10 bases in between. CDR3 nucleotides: TGCAGTGCTAGAGATCCCCCGGAGTCCTACGAGCAGTACGTC. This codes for CSARDPPESYEQYV.

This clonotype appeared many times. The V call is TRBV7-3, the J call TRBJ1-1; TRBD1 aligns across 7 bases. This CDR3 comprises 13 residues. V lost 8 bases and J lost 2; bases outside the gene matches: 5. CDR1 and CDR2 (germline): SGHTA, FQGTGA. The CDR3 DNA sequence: TGTGCCAGCCAAGGACAGGCTAACACTGAAGCTTTCTTT. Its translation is CASQGQANTEAFF.

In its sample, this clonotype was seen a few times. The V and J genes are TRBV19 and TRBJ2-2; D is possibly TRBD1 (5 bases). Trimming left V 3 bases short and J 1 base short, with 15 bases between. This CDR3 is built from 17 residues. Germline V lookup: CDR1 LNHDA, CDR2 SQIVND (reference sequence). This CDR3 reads CASSMDTVRKNTGELFF. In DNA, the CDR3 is TGTGCCAGTAGTATGGACACAGTCCGGAAGAACACCGGGGAGCTGTTTTTT.

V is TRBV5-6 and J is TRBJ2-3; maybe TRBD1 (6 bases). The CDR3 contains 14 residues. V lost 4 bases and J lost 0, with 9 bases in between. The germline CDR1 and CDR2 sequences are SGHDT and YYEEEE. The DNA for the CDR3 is TGTGCCAGCAGCAACGACAGGAGCACAGATACGCAGTATTTT. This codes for CASSNDRSTDTQYF.

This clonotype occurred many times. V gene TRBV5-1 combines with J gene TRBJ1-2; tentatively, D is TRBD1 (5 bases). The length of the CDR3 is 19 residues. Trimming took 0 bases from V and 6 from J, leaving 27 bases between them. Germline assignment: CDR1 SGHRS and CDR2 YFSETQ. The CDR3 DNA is TGCGCCAGCAGCTTGGCCACGGAGGGCACAGGCTTCGGAGGTGATGGCTACACCTTC. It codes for CASSLATEGTGFGGDGYTF.

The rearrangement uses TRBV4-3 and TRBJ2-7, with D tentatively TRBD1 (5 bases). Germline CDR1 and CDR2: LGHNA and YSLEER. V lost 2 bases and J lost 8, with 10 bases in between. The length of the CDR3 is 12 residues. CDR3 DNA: TGCGCCAGCAGCCAAAGTAGGGGCAAGCAGTACTTC. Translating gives CASSQSRGKQYF.

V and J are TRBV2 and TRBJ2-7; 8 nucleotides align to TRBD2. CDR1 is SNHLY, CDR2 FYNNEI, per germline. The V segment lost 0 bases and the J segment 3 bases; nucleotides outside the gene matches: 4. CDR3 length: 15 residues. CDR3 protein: CASSEAPLAGYEQYV. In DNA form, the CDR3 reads TGTGCCAGCAGTGAAGCCCCTCTAGCGGGCTACGAGCAGTACGTC.

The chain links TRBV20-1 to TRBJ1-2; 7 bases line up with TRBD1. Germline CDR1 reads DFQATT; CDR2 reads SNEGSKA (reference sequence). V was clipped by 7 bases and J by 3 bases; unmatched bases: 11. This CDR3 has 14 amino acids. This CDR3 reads CSVYRQGLDYGYTF. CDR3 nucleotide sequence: TGCAGTGTATACCGACAGGGCCTAGACTATGGCTACACCTTC.

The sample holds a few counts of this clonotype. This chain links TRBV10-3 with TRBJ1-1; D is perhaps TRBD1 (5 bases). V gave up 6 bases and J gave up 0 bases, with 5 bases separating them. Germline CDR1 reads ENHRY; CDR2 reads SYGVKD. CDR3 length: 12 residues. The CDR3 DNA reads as TGTGCCATCAGAGGGGTGAACACTGAAGCTTTCTTT. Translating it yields CAIRGVNTEAFF.

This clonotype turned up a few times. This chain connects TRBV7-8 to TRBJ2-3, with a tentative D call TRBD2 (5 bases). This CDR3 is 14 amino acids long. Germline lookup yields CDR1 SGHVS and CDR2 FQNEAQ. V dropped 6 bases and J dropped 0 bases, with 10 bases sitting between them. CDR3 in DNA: TGTGCCAGCAGTGCGAGGGAGAGCACAGATACGCAGTATTTT. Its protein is CASSARESTDTQYF.

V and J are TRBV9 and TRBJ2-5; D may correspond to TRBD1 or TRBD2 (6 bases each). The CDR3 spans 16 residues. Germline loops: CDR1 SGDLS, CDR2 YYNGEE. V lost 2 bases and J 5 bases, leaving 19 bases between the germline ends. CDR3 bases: TGTGCCAGCAGCGTCGGGGTGGGGGGCTCCCAGGAGACCCAGTACTTC. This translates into CASSVGVGGSQETQYF.

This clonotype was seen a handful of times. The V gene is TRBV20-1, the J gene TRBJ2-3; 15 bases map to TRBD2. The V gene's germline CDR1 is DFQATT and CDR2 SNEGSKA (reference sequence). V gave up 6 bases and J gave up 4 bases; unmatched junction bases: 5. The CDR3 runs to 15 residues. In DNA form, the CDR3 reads TGCAGTGCACCCTGGACTAGCGGGGGGGCAGATACGCAGTATTTT. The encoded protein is CSAPWTSGGADTQYF.

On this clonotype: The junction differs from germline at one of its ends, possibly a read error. CDR3 sequence (DNA): TGTGCCAGCAGCGAAGAGCAGTTAGACACAGATACGCAGTATTTT. This encodes CASSEEQLDTDTQYF. The chain recombines TRBV4-2 with TRBJ2-3; D unclear. The germline V gene has CDR1 LGHNA and CDR2 YNFKEQ. CDR3 length: 15 residues.

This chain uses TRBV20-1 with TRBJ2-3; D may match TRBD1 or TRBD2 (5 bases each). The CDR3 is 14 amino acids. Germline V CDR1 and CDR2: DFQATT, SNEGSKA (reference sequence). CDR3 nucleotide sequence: TGCAGGCTTTCGTGGGGACGGTACACAGATACGCAGTATTTT. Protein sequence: CRLSWGRYTDTQYF.

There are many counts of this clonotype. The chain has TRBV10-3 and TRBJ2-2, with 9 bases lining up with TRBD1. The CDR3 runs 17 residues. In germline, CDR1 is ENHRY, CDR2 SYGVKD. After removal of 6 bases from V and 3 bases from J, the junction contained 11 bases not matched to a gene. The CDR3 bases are TGTGCCATCAGCCGCACAGGGGGCGCGGGTGACACCGGGGAGCTGTTTTTT. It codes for CAISRTGGAGDTGELFF.

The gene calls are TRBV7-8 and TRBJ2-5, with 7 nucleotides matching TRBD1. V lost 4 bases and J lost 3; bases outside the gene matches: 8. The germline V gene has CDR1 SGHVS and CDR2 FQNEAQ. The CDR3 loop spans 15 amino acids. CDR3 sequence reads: CASSSPWTGEETQYF. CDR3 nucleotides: TGTGCCAGCAGCTCACCGTGGACAGGCGAAGAGACCCAGTACTTC. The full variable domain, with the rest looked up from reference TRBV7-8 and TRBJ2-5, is GAGVSQSPRYKVAKRGQDVALRCDPISGHVSLFWYQQALGQGPEFLTYFQNEAQLDKSGLPSDRFFAERPEGSVSTLKIQRTQQEDSAVYLCASSSPWTGEETQYFGPGTRLLVL.

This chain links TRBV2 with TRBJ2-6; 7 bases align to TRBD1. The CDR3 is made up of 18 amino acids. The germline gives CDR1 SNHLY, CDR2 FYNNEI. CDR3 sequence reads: CTFTKRRRGITGPGLWTF. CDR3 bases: TGTACCTTCACCAAGAGGCGCAGGGGGATTACTGGCCCTGGCCTGTGGACTTTC.

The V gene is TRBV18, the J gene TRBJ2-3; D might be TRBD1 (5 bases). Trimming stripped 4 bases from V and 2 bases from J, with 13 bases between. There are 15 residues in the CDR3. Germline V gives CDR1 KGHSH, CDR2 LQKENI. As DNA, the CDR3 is TGTGCCAGCTCACACGACAGTCCTCCCACAGATACGCAGTATTTT. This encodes CASSHDSPPTDTQYF.

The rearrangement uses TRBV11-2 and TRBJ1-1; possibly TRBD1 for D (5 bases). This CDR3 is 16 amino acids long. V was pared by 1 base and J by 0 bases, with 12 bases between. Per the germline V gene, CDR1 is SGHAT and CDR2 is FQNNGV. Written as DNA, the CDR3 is TGTGCCAGCAGCTTAGGACAGCACTCCATGAACACTGAAGCTTTCTTT. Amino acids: CASSLGQHSMNTEAFF.